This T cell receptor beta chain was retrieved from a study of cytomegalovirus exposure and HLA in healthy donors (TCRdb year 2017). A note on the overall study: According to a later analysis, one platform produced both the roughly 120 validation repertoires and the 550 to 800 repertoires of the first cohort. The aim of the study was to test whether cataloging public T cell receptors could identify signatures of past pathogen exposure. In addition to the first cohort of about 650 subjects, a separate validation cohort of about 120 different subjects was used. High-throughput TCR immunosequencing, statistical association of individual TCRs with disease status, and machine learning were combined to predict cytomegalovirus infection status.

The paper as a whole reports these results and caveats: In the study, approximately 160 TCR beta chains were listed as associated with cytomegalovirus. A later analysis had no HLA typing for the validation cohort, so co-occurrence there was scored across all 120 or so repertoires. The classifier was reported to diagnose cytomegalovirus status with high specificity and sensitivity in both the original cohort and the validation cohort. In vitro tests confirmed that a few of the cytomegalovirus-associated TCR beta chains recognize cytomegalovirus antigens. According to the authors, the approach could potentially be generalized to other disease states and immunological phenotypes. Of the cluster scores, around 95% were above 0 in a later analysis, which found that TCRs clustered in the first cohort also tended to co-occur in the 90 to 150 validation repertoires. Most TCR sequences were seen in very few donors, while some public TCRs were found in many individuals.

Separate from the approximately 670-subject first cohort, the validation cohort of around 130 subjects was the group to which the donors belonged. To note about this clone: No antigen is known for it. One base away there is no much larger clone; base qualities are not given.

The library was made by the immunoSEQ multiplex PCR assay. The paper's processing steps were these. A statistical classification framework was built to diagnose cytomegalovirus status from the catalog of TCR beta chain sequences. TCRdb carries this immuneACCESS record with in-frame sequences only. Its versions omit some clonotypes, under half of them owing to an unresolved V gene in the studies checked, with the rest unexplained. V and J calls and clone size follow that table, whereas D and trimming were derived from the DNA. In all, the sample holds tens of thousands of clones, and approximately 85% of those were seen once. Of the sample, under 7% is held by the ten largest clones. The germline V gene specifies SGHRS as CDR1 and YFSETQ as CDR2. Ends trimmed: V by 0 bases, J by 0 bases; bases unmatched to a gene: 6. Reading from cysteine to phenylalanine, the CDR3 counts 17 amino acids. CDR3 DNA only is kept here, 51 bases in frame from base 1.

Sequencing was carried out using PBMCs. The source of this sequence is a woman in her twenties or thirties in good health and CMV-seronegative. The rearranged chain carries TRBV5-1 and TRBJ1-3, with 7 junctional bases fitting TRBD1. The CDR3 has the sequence CASSLDRDSHSGNTIYF. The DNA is TGCGCCAGCAGCTTGGACCGGGACAGCCACTCTGGAAACACCATATATTTT.